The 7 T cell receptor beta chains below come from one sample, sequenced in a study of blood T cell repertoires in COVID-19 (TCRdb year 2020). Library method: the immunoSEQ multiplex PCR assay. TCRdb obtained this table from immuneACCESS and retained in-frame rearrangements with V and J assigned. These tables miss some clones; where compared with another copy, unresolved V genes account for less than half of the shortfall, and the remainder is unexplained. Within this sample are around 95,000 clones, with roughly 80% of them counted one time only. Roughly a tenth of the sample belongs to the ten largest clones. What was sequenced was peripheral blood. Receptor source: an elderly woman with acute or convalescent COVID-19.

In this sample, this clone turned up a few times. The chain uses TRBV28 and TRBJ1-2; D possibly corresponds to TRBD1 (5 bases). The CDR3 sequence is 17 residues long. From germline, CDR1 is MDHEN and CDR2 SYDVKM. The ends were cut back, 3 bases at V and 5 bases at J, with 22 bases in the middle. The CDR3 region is CASSLPTQGVSLYGYTF. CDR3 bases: TGTGCCAGCAGTTTGCCAACCCAGGGTGTTTCTCTATATGGCTACACCTTC.

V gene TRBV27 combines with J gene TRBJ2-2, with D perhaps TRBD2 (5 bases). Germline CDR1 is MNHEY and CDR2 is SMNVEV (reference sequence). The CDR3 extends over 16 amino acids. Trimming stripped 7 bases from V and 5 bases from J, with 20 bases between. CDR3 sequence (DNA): TGTGCCAGCACCCGAGGGCCCGGCCCCGTTACCGGGGAGCTGTTTTTT. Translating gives CASTRGPGPVTGELFF.

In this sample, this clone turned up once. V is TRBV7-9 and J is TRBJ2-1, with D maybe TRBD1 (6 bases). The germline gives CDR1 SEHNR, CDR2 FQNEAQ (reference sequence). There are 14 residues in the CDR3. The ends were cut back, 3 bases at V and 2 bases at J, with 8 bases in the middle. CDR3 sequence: CASSLTGTYNEQFF. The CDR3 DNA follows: TGTGCCAGCAGCTTGACAGGTACCTACAATGAGCAGTTCTTC.

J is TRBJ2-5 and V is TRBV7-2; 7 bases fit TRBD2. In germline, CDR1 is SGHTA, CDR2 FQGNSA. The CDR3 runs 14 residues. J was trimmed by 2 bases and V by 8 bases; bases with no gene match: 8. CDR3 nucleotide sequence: TGTGCCAGCCTAAGCGGGGCCCCTCAAGAGACCCAGTACTTC. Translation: CASLSGAPQETQYF.

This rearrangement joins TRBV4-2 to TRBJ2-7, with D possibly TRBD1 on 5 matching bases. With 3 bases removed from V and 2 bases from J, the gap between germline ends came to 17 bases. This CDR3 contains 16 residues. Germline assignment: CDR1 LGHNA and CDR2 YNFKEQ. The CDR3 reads CASSQKGSGLPYEQYF. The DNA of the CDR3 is TGTGCCAGCAGCCAGAAGGGGTCAGGCCTCCCCTACGAGCAGTACTTC.

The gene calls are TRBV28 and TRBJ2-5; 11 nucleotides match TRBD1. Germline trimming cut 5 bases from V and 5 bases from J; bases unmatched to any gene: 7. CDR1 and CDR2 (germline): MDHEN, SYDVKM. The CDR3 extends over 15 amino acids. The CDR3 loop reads CASSNRDRGSETQYF. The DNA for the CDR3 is TGTGCCAGCAGTAACCGGGACAGGGGGTCGGAGACCCAGTACTTC.

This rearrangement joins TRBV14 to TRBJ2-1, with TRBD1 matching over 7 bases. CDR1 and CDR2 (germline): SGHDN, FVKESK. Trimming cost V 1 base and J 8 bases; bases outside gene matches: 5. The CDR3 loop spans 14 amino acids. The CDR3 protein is CASSQVLQGYEQFF. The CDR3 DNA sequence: TGTGCCAGCAGCCAAGTGTTACAGGGGTATGAGCAGTTCTTC.